What follows describes a single T cell receptor (beta chain). V gave up 3 bases and J gave up 9 bases; unmatched junction bases: 12. The germline V gene encodes CDR1 WSHSY and CDR2 SAAADI. The CDR3 is made up of 15 amino acids. These data originate in a study of blood T cell repertoires in COVID-19. Across the whole study: Acute and convalescent COVID-19 specimens originated in the United States, Italy and Spain.

Clones were sequenced by immunoSEQ multiplex PCR, and TCRdb holds only the in-frame ones, with some missing. The data show fewer than 650,000 clones, 85% to 90% seen once. Sequences were obtained from peripheral blood. This TCR derives from a woman aged 45-65 years with COVID-19, enrolled during active disease. V gene TRBV10-2 combines with J gene TRBJ2-5; 8 bases match TRBD2. CDR3: CASSDWRGVPRAQYF. The CDR3 DNA sequence: TGCGCCAGCAGTGATTGGCGGGGGGTCCCCAGGGCCCAGTACTTC.